This T cell receptor beta chain was recovered during a study of control samples from healthy donors and cancer patients. Trimming removed 5 bases from V and 6 bases from J; junction bases left unmatched: 17. Germline V gives CDR1 MNHEY, CDR2 SMNVEV (reference sequence). The CDR3 totals 19 residues. The table came from immunoSEQ multiplex PCR; TCRdb's copy has only in-frame clones and leaves some out. The sample includes approximately 90,000 clones, over 90% seen only once; the top ten take roughly 1.5%. The TCR was taken from a woman between 25 and 40 years old in good health. This chain links TRBV27 with TRBJ2-3; TRBD2 matches 13 bases. Source material: blood. The CDR3 spells CASSPTSGGAVGHRDTQYF. The CDR3 region has the DNA TGTGCCAGCAGTCCTACTAGCGGGGGGGCCGTAGGTCATAGGGATACGCAGTATTTT.